This entry lists 4 T cell receptor beta chains sequenced from one sample in a study of cytomegalovirus exposure and HLA in healthy donors. PCR primers comprised 60 Vbeta and 13 Jbeta primers. Profiled with immunoSEQ multiplex PCR; TCRdb holds only in-frame clones, not every one. The table has about 170,000 clones, roughly 80% seen once; the top ten hold about 0.77%. Sequenced: PBMCs. All receptors come from a woman under 30 in good health and CMV-seronegative.

J is TRBJ2-3 and V is TRBV5-1; D is unresolved. Trimming pared 4 bases from V and 2 bases from J, leaving 2 bases between. Germline CDR1 and CDR2: SGHRS and YFSETQ. The CDR3 is 11 amino acids. The CDR3 DNA reads as TGCGCCAGCAGCCACACAGATACGCAGTATTTT. As protein: CASSHTDTQYF.

This clone turned up a few times. This chain connects TRBV29-1 to TRBJ2-7; 7 bases are shared with TRBD1. Germline V CDR1 and CDR2: SQVTM, ANQGSEA. This CDR3 has 12 amino acids. V gave up 7 bases and J gave up 6 bases; unmatched junction bases: 9. The CDR3 here is CSGTGEQREQYF. CDR3 bases: TGCAGCGGAACAGGGGAACAGCGCGAGCAGTACTTC.

The J gene is TRBJ2-5, the V gene TRBV28, with D possibly TRBD1 on 6 matching bases. Germline CDR1 is MDHEN and CDR2 is SYDVKM. The V and J ends lost 6 bases and 1 base respectively, with 15 bases between them. The CDR3 is made up of 15 amino acids. The CDR3 loop reads CASRTTGSFQETQYF. The CDR3 DNA is TGTGCCAGCAGAACCACAGGGTCCTTCCAAGAGACCCAGTACTTC.

This clone appeared once. The chain recombines TRBV5-1 with TRBJ2-5; 9 positions match TRBD2. CDR1 and CDR2 from the germline V gene are SGHRS and YFSETQ. V trimming: 1 base; J trimming: 5 bases; junction bases outside the gene matches: 15. There are 18 residues in the CDR3. DNA for the CDR3: TGCGCCAGCAGCTTGTATCCGGCGGGAGGGTCGGTCAGGGAGACCCAGTACTTC. Its protein product is CASSLYPAGGSVRETQYF.